The 13 T cell receptor beta chains presented below share a single source sample, sequenced in a study of graft-versus-host responses after intestinal transplantation. Method: immunoSEQ multiplex PCR; TCRdb's copy keeps in-frame clones and lacks some. The sample shows about 88,000 clones, 85% to 90% of them seen only once. Antigen specificity for these receptors is unknown. This material consisted of unstimulated CD4+ T cells sorted from spleen or lymph node cells, taken before intestinal transplant. Receptor source: a human donor who received an intestinal transplant.

The chain links TRBV19 to TRBJ2-7; 8 bases match TRBD1. This CDR3 is built from 13 residues. CDR1 and CDR2 from the germline V gene are LNHDA and SQIVND (reference sequence). V lost 8 bases and J lost 5; bases outside the gene matches: 8. This CDR3 is CASEKTGVNEQYF. The CDR3 coding sequence is TGTGCCAGTGAGAAGACAGGGGTCAACGAGCAGTACTTC.

The CDR3 protein is CASLPGIHYEQYF. CDR3 bases: TGTGCCAGCCTTCCCGGGATCCACTACGAGCAGTACTTC. The rearrangement links TRBV6-1 to TRBJ2-7; D might be TRBD2 (5 bases). V was pared by 8 bases and J by 3 bases, with 14 bases between. The CDR3 has 13 residues. Germline V gene data show CDR1 as MNHNS and CDR2 as SASEGT.

The chain links TRBV6-1 to TRBJ1-5; 10 nucleotides match TRBD1. V was pared by 7 bases and J by 6 bases, with 6 bases of the junction left unmatched. CDR3 length equals 14 residues. Germline assignment: CDR1 MNHNS and CDR2 SASEGT. CDR3 sequence: CASKTGGAGQPQHF. DNA of the CDR3: TGTGCCAGCAAGACAGGGGGCGCGGGTCAGCCCCAGCATTTT.

CDR3 DNA: TGTGCCAGCAGCTTATCAGCCAGACTAGAGCAGTACTTC. Amino acids: CASSLSARLEQYF. The rearrangement uses TRBV7-9 and TRBJ2-7, with a tentative D call TRBD2 (5 bases). This CDR3 has 13 residues. Germline CDR1 and CDR2: SEHNR and FQNEAQ (reference sequence). V was shortened by 2 bases and J by 7 bases, with 12 bases between the two germline ends.

The CDR3 nucleotides read TGCAGCGTTGGGGGATCGAGGGCCGGGGAGCTGTTTTTT. It specifies CSVGGSRAGELFF. V gene TRBV29-1 combines with J gene TRBJ2-2; perhaps TRBD2 as D (5 bases). The V gene lost 4 bases and the J gene lost 6 bases, with 12 bases spanning the gap. Germline CDR1 reads SQVTM; CDR2 reads ANQGSEA. The CDR3 is 13 residues long.

V is TRBV7-8 and J is TRBJ2-7; D is perhaps TRBD1 (6 bases). The CDR3 is 13 amino acids. Trimming pared 5 bases from V and 6 bases from J, leaving 14 bases between. Germline V lookup: CDR1 SGHVS, CDR2 FQNEAQ. DNA for the CDR3: TGTGCCAGCAGCCCACAGGGTTACGGCGAGCAGTACTTC. This codes for CASSPQGYGEQYF.

This clone was found once. The rearrangement joins TRBV12-5 to TRBJ1-1; D might be TRBD1 (6 bases). The germline CDR1 and CDR2 sequences are LGHNT and FRNRAP. V was pared by 4 bases and J by 0 bases, with 18 bases between. The CDR3 spans 17 residues. The CDR3 region is CASGSDRRRPMNTEAFF. The CDR3 bases are TGTGCTAGTGGTTCGGACAGACGTCGACCAATGAACACTGAAGCTTTCTTT.

This chain uses TRBV11-2 with TRBJ2-5; the match to TRBD2 covers 10 bases. The germline V gene has CDR1 SGHAT and CDR2 FQNNGV. The CDR3 has 14 amino acids. The V gene end was trimmed by 5 bases and the J gene end by 13 bases; junction bases not matched to a gene: 13. The CDR3 sequence is CASSPPGTSATRYF. The CDR3 nucleotides are TGTGCCAGCAGCCCACCCGGGACTAGCGCGACTAGGTACTTC.

The chain uses TRBV2 and TRBJ1-1; D is possibly TRBD1 (5 bases). Germline V gives CDR1 SNHLY, CDR2 FYNNEI. Trimming stripped 8 bases from V and 1 base from J, with 11 bases between. This CDR3 region has 13 residues. Here the CDR3 DNA reads TGTGCCAGCGGGCCCGGACAGAACACTGAAGCTTTCTTT. This codes for CASGPGQNTEAFF.

This chain links TRBV5-1 with TRBJ1-4; 7 bases map to TRBD1. Germline trimming cut 5 bases from V and 8 bases from J; bases unmatched to any gene: 18. The CDR3 is made up of 17 amino acids. Germline CDR1 and CDR2: SGHRS and YFSETQ. CDR3 sequence reads: CASRMTGQPDTREKLFF. CDR3 nucleotides: TGCGCCAGCAGGATGACGGGACAGCCCGATACCAGGGAAAAACTGTTTTTT.

V and J are TRBV7-8 and TRBJ2-1, with 7 bases that match TRBD1. After removal of 5 bases from V and 2 bases from J, the junction contained 9 bases not matched to a gene. CDR3 length: 16 residues. Per germline, CDR1 SGHVS and CDR2 FQNEAQ. This CDR3 is CASSPRDSRAYNEQFF. The CDR3 bases are TGTGCCAGCAGCCCCCGGGACAGCCGAGCCTACAATGAGCAGTTCTTC.

V gene TRBV11-2 combines with J gene TRBJ2-1, with 9 bases identical to TRBD1. V lost 7 bases, J lost 3 bases, and 4 bases stayed unmatched. The CDR3 length is 14 residues. CDR1 and CDR2 from the germline V gene are SGHAT and FQNNGV. CDR3 bases: TGTGCCAGCACCGGGACAGGGAGCTACAATGAGCAGTTCTTC. Translating it yields CASTGTGSYNEQFF.

Comments on this clone: A read error may produce the germline difference seen at one junction end. CDR3 sequence: CASSFRTGGSYEQYF. CDR3 sequence (DNA): TGTGCTAGCAGCTTCCGGACAGGAGGCTCCTACGAGCAGTACTTC. This chain joins TRBV7-7 and TRBJ2-5; 7 bases match TRBD1. The end of the DNA aligns better with TRBJ2-7, so the J call may be wrong. The CDR3 has 15 amino acids. CDR1 and CDR2 (germline): SSHAT, FNYEAQ (reference sequence).